This T cell receptor (beta chain) was obtained from a study of T cell repertoires in cytomegalovirus infection. Study-wide background: Researchers turned to recently identified HLA-C-restricted CMV epitopes as well as well-studied HLA-B-restricted ones. It was the public TCR beta signatures that indicated both CMV infection and matching HLA type.

CDR1 is SEHNR, CDR2 FQNEAQ, per germline (reference sequence). This CDR3 has 14 residues. The V end lost 5 bases, the J end lost 6 bases, and 16 bases lay between the germline ends. This clonotype was observed a few times. Its target is unknown. Each CDR3 protein gets one entry after TCRdb re-called the reads with MiXCR. The sample records some 480,000 distinct CDR3 sequences, around 30% being singletons. Sequenced here: cultured PBMCs, sampled from culture after CMV antigen stimulation. The source of this sequence is a human donor in good health (CMV status not recorded). Some clones in this sample may be carry-over from other donors' samples. V gene TRBV7-9 combines with J gene TRBJ1-2, with TRBD1 as a possible D gene (5 bases). CDR3 region: CASSLSLGTNGYTF. The DNA for the CDR3 is TGTGCCAGCAGCCTTTCCCTCGGGACCAATGGCTACACCTTC.